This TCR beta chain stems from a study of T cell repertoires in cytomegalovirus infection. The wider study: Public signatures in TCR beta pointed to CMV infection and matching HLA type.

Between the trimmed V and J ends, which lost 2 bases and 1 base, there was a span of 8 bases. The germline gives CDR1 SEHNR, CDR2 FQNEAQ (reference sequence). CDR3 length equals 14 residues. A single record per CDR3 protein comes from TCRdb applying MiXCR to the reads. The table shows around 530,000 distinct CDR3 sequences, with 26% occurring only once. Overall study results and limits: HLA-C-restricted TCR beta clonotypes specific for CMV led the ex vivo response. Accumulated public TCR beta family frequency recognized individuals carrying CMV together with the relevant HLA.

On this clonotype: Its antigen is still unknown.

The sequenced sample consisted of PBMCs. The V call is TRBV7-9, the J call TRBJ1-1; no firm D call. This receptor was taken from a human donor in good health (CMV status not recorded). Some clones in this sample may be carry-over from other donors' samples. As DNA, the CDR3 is TGTGCCAGCAGCTTAAAGTCGAGGAACACTGAAGCTTTCTTT. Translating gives CASSLKSRNTEAFF.